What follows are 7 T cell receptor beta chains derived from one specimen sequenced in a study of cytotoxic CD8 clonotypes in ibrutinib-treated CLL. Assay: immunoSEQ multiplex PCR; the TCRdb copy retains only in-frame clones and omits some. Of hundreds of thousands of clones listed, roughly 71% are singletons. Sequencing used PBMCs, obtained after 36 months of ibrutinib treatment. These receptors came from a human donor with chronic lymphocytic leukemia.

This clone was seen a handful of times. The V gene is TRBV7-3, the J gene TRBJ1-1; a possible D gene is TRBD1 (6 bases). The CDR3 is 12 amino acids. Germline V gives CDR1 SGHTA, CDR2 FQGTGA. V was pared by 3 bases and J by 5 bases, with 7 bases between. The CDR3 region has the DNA TGTGCCAGCAGCTTTGGGACAACTGAAGCTTTCTTT. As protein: CASSFGTTEAFF.

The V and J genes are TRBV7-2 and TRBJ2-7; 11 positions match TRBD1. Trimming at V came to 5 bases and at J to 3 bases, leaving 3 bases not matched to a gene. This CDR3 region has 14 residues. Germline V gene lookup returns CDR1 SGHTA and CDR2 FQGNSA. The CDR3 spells CASSPGTGGYEQYF. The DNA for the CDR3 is TGTGCCAGCAGCCCCGGGACAGGGGGCTACGAGCAGTACTTC.

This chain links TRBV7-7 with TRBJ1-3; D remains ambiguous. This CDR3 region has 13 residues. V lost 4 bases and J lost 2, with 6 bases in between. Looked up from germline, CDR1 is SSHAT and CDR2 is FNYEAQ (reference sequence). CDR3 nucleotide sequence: TGTGCCAGCAGCTCCCGTGCTGGAAACACCATATATTTT. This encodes CASSSRAGNTIYF. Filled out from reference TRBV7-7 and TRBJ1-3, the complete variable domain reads GAGVSQSPRYKVTKRGQDVTLRCDPISSHATLYWYQQALGQGPEFLTYFNYEAQPDKSGLPSDRFSAERPEGSISTLTIQRTEQRDSAMYRCASSSRAGNTIYFGEGSWLTVV.

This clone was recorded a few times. This CDR3 is CASTRTGTGVEQYF. CDR3 DNA: TGTGCCAGCACTCGGACCGGGACAGGGGTCGAGCAGTACTTC. This chain connects TRBV11-2 to TRBJ2-7, with 10 nucleotides matching TRBD1. The CDR3 totals 14 residues. Losses at the gene ends were 7 bases for V and 6 bases for J; bases not matched to a gene: 9. Germline CDR1 and CDR2: SGHAT and FQNNGV. The variable domain in full, completed from reference TRBV11-2 and TRBJ2-7, reads EAGVAQSPRYKIIEKRQSVAFWCNPISGHATLYWYQQILGQGPKLLIQFQNNGVVDDSQLPKDRFSAERLKGVDSTLKIQPAKLEDSAVYLCASTRTGTGVEQYFGPGTRLTVT.

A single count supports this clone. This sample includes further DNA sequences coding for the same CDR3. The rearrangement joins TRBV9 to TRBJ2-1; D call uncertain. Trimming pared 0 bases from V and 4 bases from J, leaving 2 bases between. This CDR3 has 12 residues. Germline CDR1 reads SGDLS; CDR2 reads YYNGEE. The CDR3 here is CASSVGYNEQFF. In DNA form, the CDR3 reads TGTGCCAGCAGCGTAGGGTACAATGAGCAGTTCTTC.

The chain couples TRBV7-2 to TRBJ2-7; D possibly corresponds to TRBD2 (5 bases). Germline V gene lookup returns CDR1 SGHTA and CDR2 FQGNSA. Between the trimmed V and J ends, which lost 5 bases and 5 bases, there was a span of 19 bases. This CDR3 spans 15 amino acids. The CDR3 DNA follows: TGTGCCAGCAGCGTTGAACCGAGGGCCCCCGACGAGCAGTACTTC. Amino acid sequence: CASSVEPRAPDEQYF.

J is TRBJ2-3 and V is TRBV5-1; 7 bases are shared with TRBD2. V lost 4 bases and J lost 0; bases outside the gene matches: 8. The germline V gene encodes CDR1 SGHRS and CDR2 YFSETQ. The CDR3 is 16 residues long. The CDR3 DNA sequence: TGCGCCAGCAGCGTTGAGCGGGGATATAGCACAGATACGCAGTATTTT. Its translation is CASSVERGYSTDTQYF.